This entry describes one T cell receptor beta chain. The CDR3 extends over 16 amino acids. From germline, CDR1 is SEHNR and CDR2 FQNEAQ (reference sequence). Trimming removed 1 base from V and 6 bases from J; junction bases left unmatched: 5. The source of the sample is a study of blood T cell repertoires in COVID-19. The overall study: The origin of the acute and convalescent COVID-19 samples was the United States, Italy and Spain. T cells, B-cell-depleted T cells, or PBMCs provided the cDNA or gDNA that served as material.

The repertoire was sequenced with immunoSEQ multiplex PCR; TCRdb's copy has only in-frame clones and lacks some. The sample yields tens of thousands of clones, around 90% seen once. The source is a woman of 80 years or more with acute or convalescent COVID-19. J is TRBJ2-4 and V is TRBV7-9; 11 bases are shared with TRBD1. The sequenced sample was peripheral blood. CDR3 nucleotide sequence: TGTGCCAGCAGCTTAGGGACAGGGGGCTACACAAACATTCAGTACTTC. Translation gives CASSLGTGGYTNIQYF.